The present entry profiles one T cell receptor (beta chain) with its context. Its antigen is currently unknown. The V gene's germline CDR1 is SGHTA and CDR2 FQGNSA. V was trimmed by 5 bases and J by 4 bases, leaving 15 bases between them. There are 15 residues in the CDR3. This specimen comes from a study of T cells after posttransplantation cyclophosphamide. Study-level findings and limits: Blood and skin or GI T cell repertoires showed limited TRB overlap. Donor CD8+ memory clones often dominated recipient blood repertoires at later times. Recipient CMV seropositivity and CMV reactivation strongly tracked TRB clonality.

Data came from immunoSEQ multiplex PCR; TCRdb stores just in-frame clones and leaves some out. The table lists about 52,000 clones, approximately 94% of them singletons. This related bone marrow graft donor gave peripheral blood on the day of marrow donation. This chain links TRBV7-2 with TRBJ1-3, with a possible D match to TRBD1 (6 bases). Sequencing used PBMCs. The TCR was taken from a woman in her 30s in good health and a related stem cell transplant donor. This CDR3 reads CASSTTTGFGNTIYF. The CDR3 coding sequence is TGTGCCAGCAGCACCACTACAGGGTTCGGAAACACCATATATTTT.